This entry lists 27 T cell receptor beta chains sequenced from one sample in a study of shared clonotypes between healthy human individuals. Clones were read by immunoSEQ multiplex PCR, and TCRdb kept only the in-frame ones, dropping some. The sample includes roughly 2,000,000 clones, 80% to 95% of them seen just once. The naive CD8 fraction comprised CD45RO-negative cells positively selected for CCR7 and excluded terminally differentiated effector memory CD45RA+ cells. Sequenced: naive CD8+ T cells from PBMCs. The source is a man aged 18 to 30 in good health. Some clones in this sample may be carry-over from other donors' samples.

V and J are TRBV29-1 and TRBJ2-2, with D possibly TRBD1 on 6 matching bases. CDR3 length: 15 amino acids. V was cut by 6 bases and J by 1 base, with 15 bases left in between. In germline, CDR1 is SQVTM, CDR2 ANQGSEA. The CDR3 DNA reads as TGCAGCGTCGGAAAAGACAGGATGAACACCGGGGAGCTGTTTTTT. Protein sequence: CSVGKDRMNTGELFF.

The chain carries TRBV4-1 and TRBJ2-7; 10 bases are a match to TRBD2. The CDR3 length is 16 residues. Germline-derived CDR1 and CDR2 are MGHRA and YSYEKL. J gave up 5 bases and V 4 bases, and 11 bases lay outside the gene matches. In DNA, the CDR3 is TGCGCCAGCAGCCTCGGGGCAGCGGGAGGGCCCCACGAGCAGTACTTC. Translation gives CASSLGAAGGPHEQYF.

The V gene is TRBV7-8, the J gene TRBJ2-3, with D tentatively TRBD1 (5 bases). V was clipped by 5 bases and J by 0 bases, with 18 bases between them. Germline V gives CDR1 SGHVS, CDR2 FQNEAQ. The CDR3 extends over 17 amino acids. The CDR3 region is CASSPTTGTLSTDTQYF. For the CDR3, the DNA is TGTGCCAGCAGCCCTACAACAGGCACACTTAGCACAGATACGCAGTATTTT.

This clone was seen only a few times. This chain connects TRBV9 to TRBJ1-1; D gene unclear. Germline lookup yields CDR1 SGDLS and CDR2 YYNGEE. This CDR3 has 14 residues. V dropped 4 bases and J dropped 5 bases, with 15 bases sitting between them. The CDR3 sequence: CASSRSKVGTEAFF. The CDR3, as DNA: TGTGCCAGCAGCAGGTCCAAGGTGGGGACTGAAGCTTTCTTT.

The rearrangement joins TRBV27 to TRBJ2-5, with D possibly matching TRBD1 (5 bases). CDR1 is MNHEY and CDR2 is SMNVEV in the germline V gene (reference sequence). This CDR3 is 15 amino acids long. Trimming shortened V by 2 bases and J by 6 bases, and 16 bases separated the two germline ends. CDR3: CASSLDWGPGQTQYF. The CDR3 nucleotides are TGTGCCAGCAGTTTAGATTGGGGTCCAGGGCAGACCCAGTACTTC.

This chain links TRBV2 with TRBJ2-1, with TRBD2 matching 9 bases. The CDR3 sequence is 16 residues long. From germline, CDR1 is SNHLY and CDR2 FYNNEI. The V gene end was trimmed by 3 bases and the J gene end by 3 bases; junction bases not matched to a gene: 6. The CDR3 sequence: CASSETAGGLYNEQFF. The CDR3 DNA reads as TGTGCCAGCAGTGAGACAGCGGGAGGACTCTACAATGAGCAGTTCTTC.

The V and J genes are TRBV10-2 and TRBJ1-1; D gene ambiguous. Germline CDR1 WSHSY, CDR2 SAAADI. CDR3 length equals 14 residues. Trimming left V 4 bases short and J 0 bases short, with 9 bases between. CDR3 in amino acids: CASSGVTMNTEAFF. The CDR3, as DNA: TGCGCCAGCAGTGGCGTCACCATGAACACTGAAGCTTTCTTT.

In DNA, the CDR3 is TGTGCCAGCAGTGAAGAGGGGGGGCTGGGCACTGAAGCTTTCTTT. Translation: CASSEEGGLGTEAFF. The chain recombines TRBV6-1 with TRBJ1-1; the D gene is possibly TRBD1 (6 bases). The germline gives CDR1 MNHNS, CDR2 SASEGT. The CDR3 is made up of 15 amino acids. The V end lost 1 base, the J end lost 4 bases, and 13 bases lay between the germline ends.

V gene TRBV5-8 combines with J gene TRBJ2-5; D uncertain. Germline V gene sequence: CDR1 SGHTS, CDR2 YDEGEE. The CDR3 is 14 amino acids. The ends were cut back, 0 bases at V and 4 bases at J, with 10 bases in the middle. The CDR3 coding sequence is TGTGCCAGCAGCTTGGCCTTGGTGCTAGAGACCCAGTACTTC. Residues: CASSLALVLETQYF.

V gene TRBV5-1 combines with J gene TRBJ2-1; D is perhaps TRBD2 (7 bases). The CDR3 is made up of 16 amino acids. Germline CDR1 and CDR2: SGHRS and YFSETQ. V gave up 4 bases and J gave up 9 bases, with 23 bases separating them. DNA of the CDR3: TGCGCCAGCAGCGTGTTGGGGGCGGGAGAGTACGCTGAGCAGTTCTTC. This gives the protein CASSVLGAGEYAEQFF.

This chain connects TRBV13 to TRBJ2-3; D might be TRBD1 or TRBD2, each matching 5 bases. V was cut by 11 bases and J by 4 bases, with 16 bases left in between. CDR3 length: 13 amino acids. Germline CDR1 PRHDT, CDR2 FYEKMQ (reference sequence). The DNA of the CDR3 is TGTGCCGCGAGCAGGGAGTCAGCAGATACGCAGTATTTT. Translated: CAASRESADTQYF.

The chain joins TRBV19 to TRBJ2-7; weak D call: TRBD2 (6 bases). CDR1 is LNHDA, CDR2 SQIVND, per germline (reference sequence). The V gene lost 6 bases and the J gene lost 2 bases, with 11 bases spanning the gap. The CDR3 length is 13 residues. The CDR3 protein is CASSPTSTYEQYF. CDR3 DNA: TGTGCCAGTAGCCCGACTAGTACCTACGAGCAGTACTTC.

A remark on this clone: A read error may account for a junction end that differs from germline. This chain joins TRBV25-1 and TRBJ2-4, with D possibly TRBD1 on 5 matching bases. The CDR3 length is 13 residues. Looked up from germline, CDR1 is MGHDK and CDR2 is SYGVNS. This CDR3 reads CASSEYIGAIQYF. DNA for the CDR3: TGTGCCAGTAGTGAATATATAGGGGCCATTCAGTACTTC. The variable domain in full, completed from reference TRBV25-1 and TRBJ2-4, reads EADIYQTPRYLVIGTGKKITLECSQTMGHDKMYWYQQDPGMELHLIHYSYGVNSTEKGDLSSESTVSRIRTEHFPLTLESARPSHTSQYLCASSEYIGAIQYFGAGTRLSVL.

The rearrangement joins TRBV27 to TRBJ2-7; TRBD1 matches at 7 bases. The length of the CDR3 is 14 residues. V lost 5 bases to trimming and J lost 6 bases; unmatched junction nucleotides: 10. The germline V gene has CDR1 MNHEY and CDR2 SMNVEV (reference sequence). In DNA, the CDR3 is TGTGCCAGCAGTCCTCGACAGGGTGTAGCCGAGCAGTACTTC. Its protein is CASSPRQGVAEQYF.

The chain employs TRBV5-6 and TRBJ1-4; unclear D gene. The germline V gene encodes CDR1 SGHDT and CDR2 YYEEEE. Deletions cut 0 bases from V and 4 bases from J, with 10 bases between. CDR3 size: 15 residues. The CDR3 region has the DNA TGTGCCAGCAGCTTGGGGACGGAAATTAATGAAAAACTGTTTTTT. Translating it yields CASSLGTEINEKLFF.

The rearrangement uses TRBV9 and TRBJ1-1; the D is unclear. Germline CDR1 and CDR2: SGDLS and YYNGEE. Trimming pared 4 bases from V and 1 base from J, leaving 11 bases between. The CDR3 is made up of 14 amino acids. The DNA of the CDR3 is TGTGCCAGCAGCTCAGGCGGCAGGAACACTGAAGCTTTCTTT. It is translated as CASSSGGRNTEAFF.

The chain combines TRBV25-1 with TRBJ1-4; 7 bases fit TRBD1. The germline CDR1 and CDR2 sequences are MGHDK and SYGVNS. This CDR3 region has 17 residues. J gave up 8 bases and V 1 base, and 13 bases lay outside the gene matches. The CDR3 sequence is CASSESTLRGGLEKLFF. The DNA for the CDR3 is TGTGCCAGCAGTGAATCAACGCTGCGAGGGGGCCTGGAAAAACTGTTTTTT. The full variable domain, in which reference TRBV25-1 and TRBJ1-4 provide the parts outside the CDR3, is EADIYQTPRYLVIGTGKKITLECSQTMGHDKMYWYQQDPGMELHLIHYSYGVNSTEKGDLSSESTVSRIRTEHFPLTLESARPSHTSQYLCASSESTLRGGLEKLFFGSGTQLSVL.

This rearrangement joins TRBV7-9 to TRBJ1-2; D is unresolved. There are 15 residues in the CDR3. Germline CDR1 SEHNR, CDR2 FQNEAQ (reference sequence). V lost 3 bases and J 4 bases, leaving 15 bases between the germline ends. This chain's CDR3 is CASSFQSPAIYGYTF. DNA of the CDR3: TGTGCCAGCAGCTTTCAGTCGCCGGCTATCTATGGCTACACCTTC.

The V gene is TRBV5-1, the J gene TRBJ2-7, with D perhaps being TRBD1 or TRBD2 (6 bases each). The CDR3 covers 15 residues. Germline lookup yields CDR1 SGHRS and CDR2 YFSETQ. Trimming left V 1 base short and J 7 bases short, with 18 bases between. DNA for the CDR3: TGCGCCAGCAGCTTGACGGCCCAAGGGGGGAGAGAGCAGTACTTC. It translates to CASSLTAQGGREQYF.

The CDR3 spells CSVVGGLAGGGKIDEQFF. The CDR3 bases are TGCAGCGTTGTTGGAGGGCTAGCGGGAGGGGGGAAGATCGATGAGCAGTTCTTC. The chain carries TRBV29-1 and TRBJ2-1, with 12 bases fitting TRBD2. Per germline, CDR1 SQVTM and CDR2 ANQGSEA. After removal of 4 bases from V and 8 bases from J, the junction contained 18 bases not matched to a gene. CDR3 size: 18 residues.

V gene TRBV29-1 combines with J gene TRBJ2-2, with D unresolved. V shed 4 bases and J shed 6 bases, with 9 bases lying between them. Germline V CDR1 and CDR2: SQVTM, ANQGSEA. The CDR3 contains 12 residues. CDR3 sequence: CSVVVVPGELFF. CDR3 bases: TGCAGCGTTGTGGTAGTGCCCGGGGAGCTGTTTTTT.

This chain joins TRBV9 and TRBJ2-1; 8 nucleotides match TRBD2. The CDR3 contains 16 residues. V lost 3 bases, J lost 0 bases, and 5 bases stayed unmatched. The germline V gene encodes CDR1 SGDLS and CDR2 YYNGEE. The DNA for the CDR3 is TGTGCCAGCAGCGAGCCACTAGCGGCCTCCTACAATGAGCAGTTCTTC. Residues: CASSEPLAASYNEQFF.

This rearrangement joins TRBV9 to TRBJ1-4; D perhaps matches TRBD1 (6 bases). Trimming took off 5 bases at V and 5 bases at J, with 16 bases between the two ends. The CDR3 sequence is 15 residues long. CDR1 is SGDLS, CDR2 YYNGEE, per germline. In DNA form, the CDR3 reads TGTGCCAGCAGACAAGGTCGGCAGGGGAATGAAAAACTGTTTTTT. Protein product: CASRQGRQGNEKLFF.

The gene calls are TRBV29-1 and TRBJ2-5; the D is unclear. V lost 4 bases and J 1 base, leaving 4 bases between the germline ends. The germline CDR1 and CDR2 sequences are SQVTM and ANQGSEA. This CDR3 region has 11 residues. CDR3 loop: CSVGTQETQYF. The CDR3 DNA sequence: TGCAGCGTTGGGACCCAAGAGACCCAGTACTTC.

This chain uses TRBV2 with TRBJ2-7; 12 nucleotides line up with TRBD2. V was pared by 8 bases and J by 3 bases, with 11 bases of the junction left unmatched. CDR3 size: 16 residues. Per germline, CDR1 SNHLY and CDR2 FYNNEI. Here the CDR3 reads CASWGSATSGSYEQYF. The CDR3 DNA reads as TGTGCCAGCTGGGGTTCGGCGACTAGCGGGAGCTACGAGCAGTACTTC.

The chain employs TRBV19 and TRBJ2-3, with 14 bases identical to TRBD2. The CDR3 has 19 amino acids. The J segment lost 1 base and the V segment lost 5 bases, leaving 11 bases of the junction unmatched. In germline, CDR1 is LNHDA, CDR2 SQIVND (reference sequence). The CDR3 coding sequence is TGTGCCAGTAGTTTACACCCGGGACTAGCGGGAGTGGGCACAGATACGCAGTATTTT. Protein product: CASSLHPGLAGVGTDTQYF.

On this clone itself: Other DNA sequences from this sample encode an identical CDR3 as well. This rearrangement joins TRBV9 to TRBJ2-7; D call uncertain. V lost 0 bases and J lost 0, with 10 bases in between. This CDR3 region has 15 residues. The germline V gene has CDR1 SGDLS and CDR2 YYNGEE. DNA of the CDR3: TGTGCCAGCAGCGTAGGCAGGTTGGGCTCCTACGAGCAGTACTTC. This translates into CASSVGRLGSYEQYF. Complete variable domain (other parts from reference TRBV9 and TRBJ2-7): DSGVTQTPKHLITATGQRVTLRCSPRSGDLSVYWYQQSLDQGLQFLIQYYNGEERAKGNILERFSAQQFPDLHSELNLSSLELGDSALYFCASSVGRLGSYEQYFGPGTRLTVT.